A single sample is the source of the 23 T cell receptor beta chains below, sequenced in a study of identical twins. TCRdb independently ran MiXCR on the 5' RACE reads; one entry per CDR3 protein. There are 400,000 to 500,000 distinct CDR3 sequences in the sample; approximately 18% occur only once, and less than 15% lies in the top ten. Sequenced input: naive T cells sorted from blood. The receptors were gathered from a man between 50 and 59 years old in good health.

This clonotype was seen repeatedly, ten times or more. The chain recombines TRBV2 with TRBJ2-1, with a tentative D call TRBD1 (5 bases). Trimming shortened V by 6 bases and J by 8 bases, and 17 bases separated the two germline ends. Germline CDR1 SNHLY, CDR2 FYNNEI. The CDR3 extends over 14 amino acids. CDR3 loop: CASSRGAGLDEQFF. CDR3 coding DNA: TGTGCCAGCAGCCGCGGCGCAGGGCTGGATGAGCAGTTCTTC.

This chain links TRBV6-1 with TRBJ1-5; D is undetermined. CDR3 length equals 15 residues. Germline assignment: CDR1 MNHNS and CDR2 SASEGT. Trimming removed 3 bases at V and 0 bases at J, with 9 bases between. The CDR3 DNA is TGTGCCAGCAGTGATCTTCTGTATAGCAATCAGCCCCAGCATTTT. This sequence encodes CASSDLLYSNQPQHF.

A remark on this clonotype: One end of the junction fails to match germline, which may point to a read error. V usage is TRBV5-6 and J usage is TRBJ2-5, with D unclear. Germline values: CDR1 SGHDT, CDR2 YYEEEE. The CDR3 loop spans 13 amino acids. CDR3 in amino acids: CASSLAGGETRYF. For the CDR3, the DNA is TGTGCCAGCAGCTTGGCGGGCGGCGAGACCCGGTACTTC.

This chain joins TRBV7-9 and TRBJ1-2, with 7 bases matching TRBD1. V gave up 1 base and J gave up 4 bases; unmatched junction bases: 6. From germline, CDR1 is SEHNR and CDR2 FQNEAQ (reference sequence). There are 15 residues in the CDR3. CDR3 protein: CASSLGDRVGYGYTF. CDR3 nucleotides: TGTGCCAGCAGCTTAGGTGACAGGGTTGGCTATGGCTACACCTTC. Using reference TRBV7-9 and TRBJ1-2 for the parts outside the CDR3, the full variable domain is DTGVSQNPRHKITKRGQNVTFRCDPISEHNRLYWYRQTLGQGPEFLTYFQNEAQLEKSRLLSDRFSAERPKGSFSTLEIQRTEQGDSAMYLCASSLGDRVGYGYTFGSGTRLTVV.

This clonotype was picked up a small number of times. The J gene is TRBJ2-7, the V gene TRBV5-1, with D possibly being TRBD1 (6 bases). Germline V gene lookup returns CDR1 SGHRS and CDR2 YFSETQ. The germline V and J ends were trimmed by 3 bases and 4 bases, with 14 bases remaining between them. The CDR3 is 14 amino acids. CDR3 loop: CASSSEQGSYEQYF. The CDR3 DNA reads TGCGCCAGCAGCTCAGAACAGGGTTCTTACGAGCAGTACTTC.

This clonotype was detected a few times. The genes are TRBV4-3 and TRBJ2-7, with D perhaps TRBD1 or TRBD2 (5 bases each). Germline CDR1 is LGHNA and CDR2 is YSLEER. Trimming left V 0 bases short and J 2 bases short, with 8 bases between. The CDR3 has 14 amino acids. CDR3 coding DNA: TGCGCCAGCAGCCAAGATCCGGGGCCCTACGAGCAGTACTTC. This sequence encodes CASSQDPGPYEQYF.

There are a few counts of this clonotype. This sequence joins TRBV28 and TRBJ2-7; D gene uncertain. Deletions cut 4 bases from V and 2 bases from J, with 12 bases between. The CDR3 is 14 residues long. Germline V gives CDR1 MDHEN, CDR2 SYDVKM. The CDR3 reads CASSSNPPTYEQYF. The CDR3 DNA reads TGTGCCAGCAGTTCCAATCCACCCACCTACGAGCAGTACTTC.

The count of this clonotype is one. This rearrangement joins TRBV12-3 or TRBV12-4 to TRBJ1-4; 8 bases are a match to TRBD1. Trimming took 5 bases from V and 7 from J; bases not matched to a gene: 9. This CDR3 has 15 residues. CDR3 nucleotide sequence: TGTGCCAGCAGTGGCCAGACAGGGGTTGTTGAAAAACTGTTTTTT. Its protein product is CASSGQTGVVEKLFF.

This clonotype was counted many times. The chain has TRBV6-1 and TRBJ1-2; TRBD1 aligns across 11 bases. V gave up 6 bases and J gave up 5 bases; unmatched junction bases: 14. This CDR3 comprises 17 residues. CDR1 MNHNS and CDR2 SASEGT come from the germline V gene. The CDR3, as DNA: TGTGCCAGCAGCCGACCTAGTCGGGACAGGGGGAAATATGGCTACACCTTC. Translation gives CASSRPSRDRGKYGYTF.

This clonotype was picked up a small number of times. V is TRBV7-9 and J is TRBJ2-3; no clear D gene. Germline CDR1 reads SEHNR; CDR2 reads FQNEAQ (reference sequence). V gave up 1 base and J gave up 6 bases, with 8 bases separating them. This CDR3 spans 13 amino acids. The CDR3 nucleotides read TGTGCCAGCAGCTTAGAGCAGTGGGATACGCAGTATTTT. Its protein product is CASSLEQWDTQYF.

J is TRBJ2-1 and V is TRBV28; D may be TRBD1 or TRBD2 (5 bases each). The CDR3 has 15 amino acids. Germline CDR1 and CDR2: MDHEN and SYDVKM. V gave up 2 bases and J gave up 2 bases, with 10 bases separating them. The CDR3 nucleotides read TGTGCCAGCAGTTTAACCGGGACGCCCTACAATGAGCAGTTCTTC. It is translated as CASSLTGTPYNEQFF.

This chain connects TRBV4-2 to TRBJ1-5; the match to TRBD1 covers 7 bases. With V trimmed by 1 base and J by 6 bases, 6 bases remained unmatched. Germline values: CDR1 LGHNA, CDR2 YNFKEQ. There are 15 residues in the CDR3. Here the CDR3 DNA reads TGTGCCAGCAGCCAAGTTGGAACAGGGGCTCAGCCCCAGCATTTT. Encoded protein: CASSQVGTGAQPQHF.

This clonotype was seen only a few times. This chain uses TRBV29-1 with TRBJ2-1; D is undetermined. The CDR3 is 14 amino acids. V was cut by 5 bases and J by 1 base, with 12 bases left in between. Germline CDR1 is SQVTM and CDR2 is ANQGSEA. The CDR3 protein is CSVLRGDSYNEQFF. DNA of the CDR3: TGCAGCGTTTTGCGCGGCGATTCCTACAATGAGCAGTTCTTC.

Only a few counts were recorded for this clonotype. The J gene is TRBJ2-4, the V gene TRBV21-1; TRBD1 reflects the table's D call only, with no check against the DNA. TRBV21-1 is deemed a pseudogene. This CDR3 is built from 16 residues. CDR3: CASRAGTGVSKNIQYF. The CDR3 bases are TGTGCCAGCAGGGCCGGGACAGGGGTTTCCAAAAACATTCAGTACTTC.

This clonotype appeared many times. The chain joins TRBV20-1 to TRBJ1-1; D not certain. This CDR3 is built from 13 residues. Germline lookup yields CDR1 DFQATT and CDR2 SNEGSKA (reference sequence). V dropped 0 bases and J dropped 7 bases, with 12 bases sitting between them. The CDR3 protein is CSARDPDQLEAFF. CDR3 bases: TGCAGTGCTAGAGATCCCGACCAACTTGAAGCTTTCTTT.

This chain links TRBV12-3 or TRBV12-4 with TRBJ1-5; D is unresolved. V lost 1 base and J 5 bases, leaving 6 bases between the germline ends. CDR3 length: 13 residues. CDR3 coding DNA: TGTGCCAGCAGTTTAGGTGAAGATCAGCCCCAGCATTTT. It is translated as CASSLGEDQPQHF.

Turning to this clonotype: A read error may account for a junction end that differs from germline. V is TRBV7-8 and J is TRBJ2-7; D remains ambiguous. Per germline, CDR1 SGHVS and CDR2 FQNEAQ. The CDR3 runs 15 residues. The CDR3 nucleotides are TGTGCCAGTAGCTTAGGACCTCTATTCTCCTACGAGCAGTACTTC. Translated: CASSLGPLFSYEQYF.

CDR3 in DNA: TGTGCCAGCAGGGGGAATATTGAAGCTTTCTTT. This codes for CASRGNIEAFF. The chain combines TRBV2 with TRBJ1-1; unclear D gene. Germline V gene lookup returns CDR1 SNHLY and CDR2 FYNNEI. The V end was cut by 6 bases, the J end by 7 bases, with 9 bases between. The CDR3 runs 11 residues.

V and J are TRBV20-1 and TRBJ2-5, with D uncertain. V shed 5 bases and J shed 1 base, with 11 bases lying between them. The CDR3 spans 13 residues. CDR1 is DFQATT and CDR2 is SNEGSKA in the germline V gene (reference sequence). The CDR3 DNA is TGCAGTGCTCTATTAGGGCTCCAAGAGACCCAGTACTTC. Residues: CSALLGLQETQYF.

This clonotype was seen ten or more times. This chain uses TRBV20-1 with TRBJ2-3; unclear D gene. CDR3 length equals 14 residues. Germline V CDR1 and CDR2: DFQATT, SNEGSKA (reference sequence). V was pared by 1 base and J by 0 bases, with 8 bases between. CDR3: CSARGLTSTDTQYF. CDR3 nucleotides: TGCAGTGCTAGAGGTCTAACTAGCACAGATACGCAGTATTTT.

As for this clonotype: This may arise from a read error, as a much more abundant clone is one base away. The chain employs TRBV28 and TRBJ2-7; possibly TRBD1 for D (5 bases). This CDR3 has 14 amino acids. Per germline, CDR1 MDHEN and CDR2 SYDVKM. Trimming took off 1 base at V and 3 bases at J, with 10 bases between the two ends. CDR3 amino acids: CASSLLQVGYEQYF. CDR3 nucleotides: TGTGCCAGCAGTTTATTACAGGTGGGCTACGAGCAGTACTTC.

There are many counts of this clonotype. V is TRBV5-5 and J is TRBJ2-7, with D possibly matching TRBD2 (6 bases). V lost 0 bases, J lost 0 bases, and 10 bases lay in between. Germline V CDR1 and CDR2: SGHKS, YYEKEE (reference sequence). CDR3 size: 15 residues. CDR3 amino acids: CASSLAAGHSYEQYF. The CDR3 DNA follows: TGTGCCAGCAGCTTGGCGGCGGGGCACTCCTACGAGCAGTACTTC.

The rearrangement uses TRBV3-1 and TRBJ2-1, with 9 nucleotides matching TRBD1. The CDR3 consists of 17 residues. CDR1 and CDR2 from the germline V gene are LGHDT and YNNKEL (reference sequence). The junction had 8 bases not matched to a gene; V was cut back by 3 bases and J by 2 bases. Here the CDR3 DNA reads TGTGCCAGCAGCCATCGACAGGGGGGTTCCGCCTACAATGAGCAGTTCTTC. It translates to CASSHRQGGSAYNEQFF.